This T cell receptor (beta chain) was identified during a study of naive and memory T cell subsets. The study, taken as a whole, reports: TCR transcript changes with activation or differentiation may affect this RNA method.

RNA was extracted from 2.5 ml of whole blood of healthy adults. The library had UMIs added by 3' ligation of an oligonucleotide to TCR cDNA. Cells were not sorted; total RNA input targeted about 1 to 1000 ng. The CDR3 has 12 residues. Per the germline V gene, CDR1 is DFQATT and CDR2 is SNEGSKA (reference sequence). Trimming took 3 bases from V and 2 from J, leaving 8 bases between them. As to this clonotype: Its antigen is undetermined.

For blood and skin samples, reverse transcription used TCR alpha and beta constant primers. Amplification of ligated cDNA took four PCR rounds with SP2 and nested alpha and beta constant primers. In TCRdb, the 5' RACE reads were re-called with MiXCR into one record per CDR3 protein. In the table there are approximately 27,000 distinct CDR3 sequences, under 25% of which are singletons. V and J are TRBV20-1 and TRBJ2-7; D unresolved. The TCR sequence derives from a female donor in good health. The CDR3 coding sequence is TGCAGTGCTAGCAGCTACACCTACGAGCAGTACTTC. Translated: CSASSYTYEQYF.